Listed below are T cell receptor beta chains from one sample, sequenced in a study of identical twins. TCRdb passed the 5' RACE reads through MiXCR, listing each CDR3 protein once. Here the sample spans about 730,000 distinct CDR3 sequences, 21% being singletons. This same sample was also taken into another study, of T cells expressing NK-cell markers.

Sequenced: PBMCs. These receptors were obtained from a woman aged 18-30 years in good health. CDR3s include the opening cysteine and the closing phenylalanine or tryptophan. D genes are given only for firm matches. The size of a clone is reported for some rows only, either as once, few or many, or as a class for expanded clones.

D gene | J gene | V gene | clone size | CDR3 DNA | CDR3 protein
. | TRBJ1-1 | TRBV7-9 | . | TGTGCCAGCAGCTTAGAGTTCGGGTACACTGAAGCTTTCTTT | CASSLEFGYTEAFF
. | TRBJ1-5 | TRBV7-2 | . | TGTGCCAGCAGCGCACAGGGTATTCAGCCCCAGCATTTT | CASSAQGIQPQHF
TRBD1 | TRBJ2-1 | TRBV5-1 | . | TGCGCCAGCAGCCGAGGGGAGGACAGGGCCTCCTACAATGAGCAGTTCTTC | CASSRGEDRASYNEQFF
. | TRBJ1-5 | TRBV6-1 | few | TGTGCCAGCAGTGAACGAGGGGGCAATCAGCCCCAGCATTTT | CASSERGGNQPQHF
. | TRBJ1-1 | TRBV10-1 | few | TGCGCCAGCAGTGGCGGGAAGACTGAAGCTTTCTTT | CASSGGKTEAFF
. | TRBJ1-2 | TRBV12-3/TRBV12-4 | . | TGTGCCAGCAGTTTCTCTGCTAACTATGGCTACACCTTC | CASSFSANYGYTF
. | TRBJ2-1 | TRBV24-1 | . | TGTGCCACCAGTGCGGACGGCAATGAGCAGTTCTTC | CATSADGNEQFF
TRBD1 | TRBJ1-2 | TRBV29-1 | . | TGCAGCGCCCCGTGGACAGGAGGTGGCTACACCTTC | CSAPWTGGGYTF
. | TRBJ1-2 | TRBV5-1 | few | TGCGCCAGCAGCGCCCGGGGCAGAACAAAGAGCTATGGCTACACCTTC | CASSARGRTKSYGYTF
TRBD2 | TRBJ2-3 | TRBV11-2 | many | TGTGCCAGCAGCTACTGGACTAGCGGGAGAACAGATACGCAGTATTTT | CASSYWTSGRTDTQYF
. | TRBJ2-1 | TRBV11-1 | . | TGTGCCAGCAGCCTCTCTCGCGGGGGCCTCTACAATGAGCAGTTCTTC | CASSLSRGGLYNEQFF
TRBD1 | TRBJ2-3 | TRBV20-1 | . | TGCAGTGCTCTAAGGACAGGGGATTATGAGGATACGCAGTATTTT | CSALRTGDYEDTQYF
. | TRBJ2-7 | TRBV12-3/TRBV12-4 | . | TGTGCCAGCAGTTTTATCGTCGATCAACGGAGGGAGCAGTACTTC | CASSFIVDQRREQYF
. | TRBJ1-1 | TRBV25-1 | . | TGTGCCAGCAGTGAACCTTCCCGGAGCACTGAAGCTTTCTTT | CASSEPSRSTEAFF
TRBD2 | TRBJ2-1 | TRBV20-1 | few | TGCAGTGCTAGAGATCTCACGAAGCGGGGGGATTACAATGAGCAGTTCTTC | CSARDLTKRGDYNEQFF
. | TRBJ1-2 | TRBV29-1 | few | TGCAGCGTTGGCACCCGGGTGGTGAACTATGGCTACACCTTC | CSVGTRVVNYGYTF
. | TRBJ2-7 | TRBV7-9 | . | TGTGCCAGCAGCTTAGCGCGAGCGGCTCGCCACGAGCAGTACTTC | CASSLARAARHEQYF
. | TRBJ1-2 | TRBV20-1 | many | TGCAGTGCTCCAGAAATCTACTATGGCTACACCTTC | CSAPEIYYGYTF
. | TRBJ2-1 | TRBV12-3/TRBV12-4 | . | TGTGCCAGTTTCCCCCTCCCGGACCATTACAATGAGCAGTTCTTC | CASFPLPDHYNEQFF
TRBD2 | TRBJ2-7 | TRBV20-1 | few | TGCAGTGCGAGCGGGGGGGGCTACGAGCAGTACTTC | CSASGGGYEQYF
. | TRBJ2-2 | TRBV12-3/TRBV12-4 | few | TGTGCCAGCCTTCGGAACACCGGGGAGCTGTTTTTT | CASLRNTGELFF
. | TRBJ2-6 | TRBV4-3 | . | TGCGCCAGCAGCCGTTCCTTGGCTGGGGCCAACGTCCTGACTTTC | CASSRSLAGANVLTF
. | TRBJ1-2 | TRBV5-1 | few | TGCGCCAGCAGATTAGACAGCTATGGCTACACCTTC | CASRLDSYGYTF
TRBD2 | TRBJ2-5 | TRBV12-3/TRBV12-4 | few | TGTGCCAGCAGCCTCGGGACTAGCGGGGGGATCCAAGAGACCCAGTACTTC | CASSLGTSGGIQETQYF
TRBD1 | TRBJ1-2 | TRBV12-3/TRBV12-4 | few | TGTGCCAGCAGTCCTTTGACAGGGGGCGTCTTTAGAACTAACTATGGCTACACCTTC | CASSPLTGGVFRTNYGYTF
. | TRBJ2-7 | TRBV5-1 | few | TGCGCCAGCAGCTTTTTCACAACTTCGGGGTACTCTGAGCAGTACTTC | CASSFFTTSGYSEQYF
. | TRBJ2-5 | TRBV4-2 | . | TGTGCCAGCAGCCAAGATTTGGGTCGAGAGACCCAGTACTTC | CASSQDLGRETQYF
. | TRBJ2-5 | TRBV2 | . | TGTGCCAGCAGCCCCACACCAGGAGTGGCGGAGACCCAGTACTTC | CASSPTPGVAETQYF
TRBD1 | TRBJ2-1 | TRBV29-1 | few | TGCAGCGTTAATCTTGGACAGGGGGGCGATGAGCAGTTCTTC | CSVNLGQGGDEQFF
TRBD2 | TRBJ2-3 | TRBV5-1 | . | TGCGCCAGCAGGAGGGCTAGCGGGAACACAGATACGCAGTATTTT | CASRRASGNTDTQYF
. | TRBJ1-5 | TRBV6-6 | few | TGTGCCAGCAGTACCTCGCGGGGTCAGCCCCAGCATTTT | CASSTSRGQPQHF
. | TRBJ2-5 | TRBV12-3/TRBV12-4 | few | TGTGCCAGCAGTTTTTCCGGGCGGCCAGAGACCCAGTACTTC | CASSFSGRPETQYF
. | TRBJ2-7 | TRBV20-1 | many | TGCAGTGCTAGAGATTGGCCGGCCTACGAGCAGTACTTC | CSARDWPAYEQYF
. | TRBJ2-7 | TRBV5-1 | . | TGCGCCAGCAGCTGGGGGGATAGACAGGGAAGCGAGCAGTACTTC | CASSWGDRQGSEQYF
. | TRBJ2-1 | TRBV27 | once | TGTGCCAGCGGATGGTGGACATCTGAGCAGTTCTTC | CASGWWTSEQFF
TRBD2 | TRBJ2-7 | TRBV7-9 | few | TGTGCCAGCAGTTCCGGACTAGCGACTTCCTACGAGCAGTACTTC | CASSSGLATSYEQYF
. | TRBJ1-1 | TRBV3-1 | once | TGTGCCAGCAGTCCCCGTTCAGTGAACACTGAAGCTTTCTTT | CASSPRSVNTEAFF
TRBD2 | TRBJ2-1 | TRBV11-1 | . | TGTGCCAGCAGCCCCCCCCGCGGCGGGGGGGGCTCCTACAATGAGCAGTTCTTC | CASSPPRGGGGSYNEQFF
TRBD2 | TRBJ2-1 | TRBV18 | . | TGTGCCAGCTCACCGGGACTAGCGAATATTGAGCAGTTCTTC | CASSPGLANIEQFF
. | TRBJ2-5 | TRBV29-1 | few | TGCAGCGTCTATAGGCGGGGTTGGCGGGACTTAGAGACCCAGTACTTC | CSVYRRGWRDLETQYF
. | TRBJ1-4 | TRBV29-1 | few | TGCAGCGTTGGAGTCGTTGCAACTAATGAAAAACTGTTTTTT | CSVGVVATNEKLFF
. | TRBJ2-1 | TRBV7-2 | few | TGTGCCAGCAGCTGGGTGTTTTCACTCTATGAGCAGTTCTTC | CASSWVFSLYEQFF
. | TRBJ1-2 | TRBV20-1 | . | TGCAGTGCTAGGGGGGGACACACGGGAGGAGGCTACACCTTC | CSARGGHTGGGYTF
. | TRBJ1-5 | TRBV7-9 | . | TGTGCCAGCAGCCCTCCCGGGGTCTCAAATAGCAATCAGCCCCAGCATTTT | CASSPPGVSNSNQPQHF
. | TRBJ1-5 | TRBV7-9 | few | TGTGCCAGCCAAGCCGGGGATCAGCCCCAGCATTTT | CASQAGDQPQHF
. | TRBJ2-1 | TRBV19 | . | TGTGCCAGTCATGGGACCTCGTACAATGAGCAGTTCTTC | CASHGTSYNEQFF
TRBD1 | TRBJ2-7 | TRBV20-1 | . | TGCAGTGCACTACTGACGAGACAGGGAATGTACGAGCAGTACTTC | CSALLTRQGMYEQYF
. | TRBJ2-7 | TRBV18 | . | TGTGCCAGCTCACTGGGACACACGTACGAGCAGTACTTC | CASSLGHTYEQYF
TRBD2 | TRBJ2-7 | TRBV6-4 | . | TGTGCCAGCAGTGAGGCGGGGGGGGGTGAGCAGTACTTC | CASSEAGGGEQYF
TRBD1 | TRBJ1-2 | TRBV3-1 | . | TGTGCCAGCAGCCAAGAAACAGGGGGCGTGAACTATGGCTACACCTTC | CASSQETGGVNYGYTF
TRBD2 | TRBJ2-3 | TRBV7-3 | . | TGTGCCAGCAGCCCCGGGACTAGCCTAAGCACAGATACGCAGTATTTT | CASSPGTSLSTDTQYF
. | TRBJ2-6 | TRBV3-1 | . | TGTGCCAGCAGCCAGCCCAGGGGTTACGGGGCCAACGTCCTGACTTTC | CASSQPRGYGANVLTF
. | TRBJ1-2 | TRBV6-1 | few | TGTGCCAGCAGCGCGGAAACCTATGGCTACACCTTC | CASSAETYGYTF
. | TRBJ2-3 | TRBV4-2 | . | TGTGCCAGCAGCCAAGCCCCCAAAGCCGTGGATACGCAGTATTTT | CASSQAPKAVDTQYF
TRBD1 | TRBJ1-1 | TRBV6-1 | few | TGTGCCAGCAGGGGGACAGGGCGTGGCACTGAAGCTTTCTTT | CASRGTGRGTEAFF
TRBD1 | TRBJ1-6 | TRBV7-2 | few | TGTGCCAGCAGCTACAGGGGCTGGGATTCACCCCTCCACTTT | CASSYRGWDSPLHF
. | TRBJ2-3 | TRBV12-3/TRBV12-4 | . | TGTGCCAGCAGGGGGTGGGGCACAGATACGCAGTATTTT | CASRGWGTDTQYF
. | TRBJ1-1 | TRBV6-1 | . | TGTGCCAGCAGTGAACAGGGATTCACTGAAGCTTTCTTT | CASSEQGFTEAFF
. | TRBJ2-7 | TRBV27 | few | TGTGCCAGCAGTTTGCCGGGGTCCCCCTACGAGCAGTACTTC | CASSLPGSPYEQYF